The 5 T cell receptor beta chains listed next were all sequenced from one sample in a study of T-cell memory formation after mild COVID-19. MiXCR, applied by TCRdb to the 5' RACE reads, yields one record per CDR3 protein. This table holds approximately 290,000 distinct CDR3 sequences, roughly 15% found once. The sample consisted of PBMCs or a T cell subset sorted from them (not recorded which). Every receptor here comes from a man between 18 and 29 years old who had mild COVID-19 (a few samples of this study predate the infection). Cell type and time point are not known.

This chain connects TRBV6-1 to TRBJ2-7; TRBD2 matches 7 bases. Germline V gene lookup returns CDR1 MNHNS and CDR2 SASEGT. This CDR3 comprises 14 residues. The J segment lost 3 bases and the V segment lost 4 bases, leaving 6 bases of the junction unmatched. The CDR3 sequence is CASSVVGEGYEQYF. The CDR3 region has the DNA TGTGCCAGCAGTGTTGTAGGGGAGGGCTACGAGCAGTACTTC.

V is TRBV5-1 and J is TRBJ1-2; a weak D match, TRBD1 (5 bases). The CDR3 extends over 15 amino acids. V gave up 3 bases and J gave up 6 bases, with 18 bases separating them. Germline values: CDR1 SGHRS, CDR2 YFSETQ. CDR3 sequence reads: CASSSFRQGRDGYTF. CDR3 DNA sequence: TGCGCCAGCAGCTCTTTTCGGCAGGGTCGGGATGGCTACACCTTC.

This clonotype was picked up many times. V usage is TRBV11-2 and J usage is TRBJ2-1; TRBD1 matches 8 bases. Germline V gene lookup returns CDR1 SGHAT and CDR2 FQNNGV. The CDR3 contains 16 residues. V gave up 4 bases and J gave up 8 bases; unmatched junction bases: 13. The CDR3 DNA sequence: TGTGCCAGCAGCTATTACCGGGACAGGCAGGGGTATGAGCAGTTCTTC. It is translated as CASSYYRDRQGYEQFF.

In its sample, this clonotype was seen many times. The rearrangement links TRBV29-1 to TRBJ1-1; the D gene is possibly TRBD1 (5 bases). Germline loops: CDR1 SQVTM, CDR2 ANQGSEA. The CDR3 is 10 residues long. V gave up 4 bases and J gave up 8 bases, with 8 bases separating them. The CDR3 loop reads CSVGDGEAFF. The CDR3 DNA sequence: TGCAGCGTTGGGGACGGCGAAGCTTTCTTT.

The J gene is TRBJ1-2, the V gene TRBV28; D possibly corresponds to TRBD1 (6 bases). The V gene lost 10 bases and the J gene lost 8 bases, with 20 bases spanning the gap. Germline V lookup: CDR1 MDHEN, CDR2 SYDVKM. The CDR3 is 13 amino acids. In DNA form, the CDR3 reads TGTGCCACCAAAATAAACAGGGAAGGAGGCTACACCTTC. Protein product: CATKINREGGYTF.